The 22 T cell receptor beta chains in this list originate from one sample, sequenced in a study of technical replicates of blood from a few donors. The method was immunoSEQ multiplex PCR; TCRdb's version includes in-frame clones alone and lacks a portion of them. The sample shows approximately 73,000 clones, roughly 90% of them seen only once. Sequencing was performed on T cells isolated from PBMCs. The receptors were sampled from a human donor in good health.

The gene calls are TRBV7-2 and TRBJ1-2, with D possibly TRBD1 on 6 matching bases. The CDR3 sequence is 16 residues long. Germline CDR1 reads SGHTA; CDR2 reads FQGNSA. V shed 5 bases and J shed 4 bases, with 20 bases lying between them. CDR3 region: CASSPSGHQRGYGYTF. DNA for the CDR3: TGTGCCAGCAGCCCCTCGGGACACCAACGGGGCTATGGCTACACCTTC.

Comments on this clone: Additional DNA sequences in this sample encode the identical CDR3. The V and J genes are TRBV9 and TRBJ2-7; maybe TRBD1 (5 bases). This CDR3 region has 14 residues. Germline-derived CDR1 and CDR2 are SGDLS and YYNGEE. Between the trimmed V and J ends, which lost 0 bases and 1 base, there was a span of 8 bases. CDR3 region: CASSVGAGSYEQYF. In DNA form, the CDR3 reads TGTGCCAGCAGCGTAGGAGCAGGGTCCTACGAGCAGTACTTC.

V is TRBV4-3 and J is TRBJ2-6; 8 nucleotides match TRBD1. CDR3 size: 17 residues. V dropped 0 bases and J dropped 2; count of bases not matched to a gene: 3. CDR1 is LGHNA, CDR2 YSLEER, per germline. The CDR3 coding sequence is TGCGCCAGCAGCCAAGAAGGGACAGGCACTGGGGCCAACGTCCTGACTTTC. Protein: CASSQEGTGTGANVLTF.

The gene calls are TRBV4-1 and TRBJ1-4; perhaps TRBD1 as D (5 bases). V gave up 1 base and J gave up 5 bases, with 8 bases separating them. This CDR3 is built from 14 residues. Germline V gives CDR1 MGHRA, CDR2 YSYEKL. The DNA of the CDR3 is TGCGCCAGCAGCCAAGCCAGACAGAATGAAAAACTGTTTTTT. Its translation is CASSQARQNEKLFF.

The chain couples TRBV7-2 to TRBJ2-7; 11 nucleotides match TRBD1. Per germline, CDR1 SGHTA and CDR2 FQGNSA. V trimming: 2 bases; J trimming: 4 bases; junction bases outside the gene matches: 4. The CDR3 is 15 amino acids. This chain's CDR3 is CASSLSGQGVYEQYF. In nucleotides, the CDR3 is TGTGCCAGCAGCTTATCGGGACAGGGGGTATACGAGCAGTACTTC.

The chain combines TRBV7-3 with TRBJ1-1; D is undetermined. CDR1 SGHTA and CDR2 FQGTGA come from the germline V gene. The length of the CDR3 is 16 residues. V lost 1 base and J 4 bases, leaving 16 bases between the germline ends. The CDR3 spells CASSLRGSEIITEAFF. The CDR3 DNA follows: TGTGCCAGCAGCTTAAGAGGGTCGGAGATAATCACTGAAGCTTTCTTT.

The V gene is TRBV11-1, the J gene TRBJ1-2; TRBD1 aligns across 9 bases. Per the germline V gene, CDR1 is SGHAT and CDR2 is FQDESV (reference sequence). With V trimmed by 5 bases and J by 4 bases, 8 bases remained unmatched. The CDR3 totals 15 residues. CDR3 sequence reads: CASSPQRGQGYGYTF. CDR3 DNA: TGTGCCAGCAGCCCCCAACGGGGACAGGGCTATGGCTACACCTTC.

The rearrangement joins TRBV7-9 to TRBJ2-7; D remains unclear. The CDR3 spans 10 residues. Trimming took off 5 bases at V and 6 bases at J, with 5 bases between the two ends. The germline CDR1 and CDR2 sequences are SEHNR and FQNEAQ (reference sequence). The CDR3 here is CASSASEQYF. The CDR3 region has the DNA TGTGCCAGCAGCGCGAGCGAGCAGTACTTC.

The CDR3 DNA follows: TGTGCCAGCAGCTCGACTAGCGGGATAGTCAATGAGCAGTTCTTC. Encoded protein: CASSSTSGIVNEQFF. V is TRBV7-6 and J is TRBJ2-1, with TRBD2 matching over 11 bases. The V and J ends lost 4 bases and 6 bases, in that order; junction bases with no gene match: 5. This CDR3 is built from 15 residues. Germline CDR1 SGHVS, CDR2 FNYEAQ.

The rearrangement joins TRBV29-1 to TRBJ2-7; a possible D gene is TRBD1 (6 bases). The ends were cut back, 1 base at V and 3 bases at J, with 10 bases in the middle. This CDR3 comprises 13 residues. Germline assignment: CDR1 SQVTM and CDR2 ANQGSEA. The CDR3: CSVEGTDLYEQYF. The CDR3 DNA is TGCAGCGTTGAAGGGACAGACCTCTACGAGCAGTACTTC.

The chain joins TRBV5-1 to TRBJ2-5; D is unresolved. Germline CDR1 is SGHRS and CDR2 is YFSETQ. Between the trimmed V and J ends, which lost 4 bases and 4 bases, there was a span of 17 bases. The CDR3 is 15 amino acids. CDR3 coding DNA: TGCGCCAGCAGCCCACTATCTGAGTTGGGAGAGACCCAGTACTTC. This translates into CASSPLSELGETQYF.

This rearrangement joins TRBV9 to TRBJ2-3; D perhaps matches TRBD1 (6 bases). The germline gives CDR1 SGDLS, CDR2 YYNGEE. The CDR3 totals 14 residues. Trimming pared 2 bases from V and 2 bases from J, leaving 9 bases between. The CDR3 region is CASSVSGDTDTQYF. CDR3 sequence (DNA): TGTGCCAGCAGCGTGTCAGGGGACACAGATACGCAGTATTTT. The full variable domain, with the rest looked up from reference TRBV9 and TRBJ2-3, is DSGVTQTPKHLITATGQRVTLRCSPRSGDLSVYWYQQSLDQGLQFLIQYYNGEERAKGNILERFSAQQFPDLHSELNLSSLELGDSALYFCASSVSGDTDTQYFGPGTRLTVL.

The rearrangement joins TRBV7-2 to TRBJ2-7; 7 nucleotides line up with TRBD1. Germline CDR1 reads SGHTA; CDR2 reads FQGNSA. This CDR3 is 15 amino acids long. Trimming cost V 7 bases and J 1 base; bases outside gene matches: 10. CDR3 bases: TGTGCCAGCACCGATACAGGGGAATGGTCCTACGAGCAGTACTTC. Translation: CASTDTGEWSYEQYF.

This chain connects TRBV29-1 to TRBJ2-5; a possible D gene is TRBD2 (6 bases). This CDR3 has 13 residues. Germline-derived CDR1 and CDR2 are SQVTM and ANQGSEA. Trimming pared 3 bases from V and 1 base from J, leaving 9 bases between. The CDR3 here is CSVEDYPQETQYF. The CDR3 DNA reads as TGCAGCGTTGAGGACTACCCCCAAGAGACCCAGTACTTC.

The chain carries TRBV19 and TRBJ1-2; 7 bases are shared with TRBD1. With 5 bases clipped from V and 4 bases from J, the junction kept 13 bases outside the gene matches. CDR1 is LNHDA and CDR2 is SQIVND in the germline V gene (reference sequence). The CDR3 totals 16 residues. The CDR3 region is CASSHRDSALFYGYTF. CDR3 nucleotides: TGTGCCAGTAGTCACCGGGACAGCGCCCTCTTCTATGGCTACACCTTC. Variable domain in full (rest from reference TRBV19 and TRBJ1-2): DGGITQSPKYLFRKEGQNVTLSCEQNLNHDAMYWYRQDPGQGLRLIYYSQIVNDFQKGDIAEGYSVSREKKESFPLTVTSAQKNPTAFYLCASSHRDSALFYGYTFGSGTRLTVV.

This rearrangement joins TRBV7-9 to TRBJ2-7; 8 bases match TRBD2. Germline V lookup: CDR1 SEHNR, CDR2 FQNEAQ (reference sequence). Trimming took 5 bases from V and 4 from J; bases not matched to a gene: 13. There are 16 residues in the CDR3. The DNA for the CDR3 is TGTGCCAGCAGCGCCAATCAGCGGGAGCTAATTTACGAGCAGTACTTC. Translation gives CASSANQRELIYEQYF.

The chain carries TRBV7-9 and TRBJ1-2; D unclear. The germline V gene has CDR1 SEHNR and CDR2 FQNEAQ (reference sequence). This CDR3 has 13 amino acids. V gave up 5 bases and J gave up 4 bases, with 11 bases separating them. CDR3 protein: CASSPVQRYGYTF. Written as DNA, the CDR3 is TGTGCCAGCAGCCCGGTGCAGCGCTATGGCTACACCTTC. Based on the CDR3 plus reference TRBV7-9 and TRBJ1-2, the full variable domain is DTGVSQNPRHKITKRGQNVTFRCDPISEHNRLYWYRQTLGQGPEFLTYFQNEAQLEKSRLLSDRFSAERPKGSFSTLEIQRTEQGDSAMYLCASSPVQRYGYTFGSGTRLTVV.

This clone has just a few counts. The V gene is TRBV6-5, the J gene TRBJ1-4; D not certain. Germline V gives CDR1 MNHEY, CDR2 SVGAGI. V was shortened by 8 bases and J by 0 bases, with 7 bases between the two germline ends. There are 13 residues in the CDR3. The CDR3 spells CASRAATNEKLFF. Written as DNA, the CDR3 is TGTGCCAGCCGAGCTGCAACTAATGAAAAACTGTTTTTT.

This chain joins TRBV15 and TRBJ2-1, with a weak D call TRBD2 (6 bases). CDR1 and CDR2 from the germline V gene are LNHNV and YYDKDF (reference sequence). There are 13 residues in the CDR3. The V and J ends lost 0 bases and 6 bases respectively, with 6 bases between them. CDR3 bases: TGTGCCACCAGCAGAGAGGGGGGCAATGAGCAGTTCTTC. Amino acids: CATSREGGNEQFF.

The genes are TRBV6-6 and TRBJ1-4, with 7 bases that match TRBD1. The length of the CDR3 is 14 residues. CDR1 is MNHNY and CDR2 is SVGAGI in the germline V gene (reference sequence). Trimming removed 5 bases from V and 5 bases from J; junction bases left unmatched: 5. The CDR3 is CASSIRDRNEKLFF. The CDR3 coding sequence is TGTGCCAGCAGTATCCGGGACAGAAATGAAAAACTGTTTTTT.

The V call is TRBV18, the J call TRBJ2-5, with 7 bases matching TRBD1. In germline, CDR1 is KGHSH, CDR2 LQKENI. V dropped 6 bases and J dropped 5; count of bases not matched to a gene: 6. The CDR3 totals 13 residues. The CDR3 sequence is CASSPTGSETQYF. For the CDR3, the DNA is TGTGCCAGCTCGCCGACAGGGTCCGAGACCCAGTACTTC.

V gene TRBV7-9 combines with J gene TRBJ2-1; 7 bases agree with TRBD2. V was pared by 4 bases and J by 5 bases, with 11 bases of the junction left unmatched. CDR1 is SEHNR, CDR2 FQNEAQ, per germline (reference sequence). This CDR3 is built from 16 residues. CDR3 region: CASSSPILAVDNEQFF. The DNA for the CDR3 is TGTGCCAGCAGCTCCCCGATCCTAGCGGTAGACAATGAGCAGTTCTTC. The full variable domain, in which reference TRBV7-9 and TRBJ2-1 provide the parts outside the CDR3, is DTGVSQNPRHKITKRGQNVTFRCDPISEHNRLYWYRQTLGQGPEFLTYFQNEAQLEKSRLLSDRFSAERPKGSFSTLEIQRTEQGDSAMYLCASSSPILAVDNEQFFGPGTRLTVL.